This paragraph covers one T cell receptor (beta chain) sequence. Its antigen remains unknown. The data originate from a study of T cell responses to AZD1222 COVID-19 vaccine. General study findings and limits: Most donors were white British, females outnumbered males, and clonal diversity was possibly underestimated. Every sample of the repertoires postdated the peak T cell response.

The V gene's germline CDR1 is SGHRS and CDR2 YFSETQ. The V end was cut by 0 bases, the J end by 7 bases, with 13 bases between. The CDR3 contains 15 residues. Data came from immunoSEQ multiplex PCR; TCRdb stores just in-frame clones and leaves some out. Found here are 110,000 or so clones, around 90% of them singletons; the top ten hold over 10%. This TCR derives from an adult in good health. The chain carries TRBV5-1 and TRBJ2-2, with a possible D match to TRBD2 (7 bases). The sample in question was peripheral blood, obtained on day 0 of MenACWY control vaccination. CDR3 coding DNA: TGCGCCAGCAGCTTGGCCCCGGGGGGCGACGGGGAGCTGTTTTTT. Translation: CASSLAPGGDGELFF.